This TCR beta chain appears in the sequencing data of a study of CD8 T cells in Susac syndrome. Reverse transcription of roughly 0.5 to 1 ug RNA was carried out with random hexamers. An immunoSEQ multiplex PCR generated amplified TCR beta CDR3 products spanning 54 Vbeta and 13 Jbeta. TCRdb reanalysed the immunoSEQ multiplex PCR reads using MiXCR and keeps one entry per CDR3 protein. Among tens of thousands of distinct CDR3 sequences listed, about 95% were seen once. CDR3 size: 13 residues. Between the trimmed V and J ends, which lost 6 bases and 1 base, there was a span of 10 bases. Germline CDR1 is MDHEN and CDR2 is SYDVKM.

The sequenced material came from CD4+ T cells from PBMCs. The chain recombines TRBV28 with TRBJ2-7, with D tentatively TRBD2 (7 bases). This receptor was obtained from a human donor with Susac syndrome. CDR3 sequence: CASRGGGSYEQYF. DNA of the CDR3: TGTGCCAGCAGAGGGGGGGGATCCTACGAGCAGTACTTC.